Listed below are T cell receptor beta chains from one sample, sequenced in a study of blood T cell repertoires in COVID-19. Data came from immunoSEQ multiplex PCR; TCRdb stores just in-frame clones and leaves some out. The data hold around 250,000 clones, with roughly 86% observed a single time. Material: peripheral blood. These receptors all stem from a man aged 35-49 years with active or convalescent COVID-19. The CDR3 runs from the conserved cysteine through the conserved F or W. A D gene is named only where the DNA matches it firmly. A row's size may be missing; if present it is once, few, many or a size class.

NA	TRBV19	TRBJ1-1	NA	TGTGCCAGTAGTATTACTATCGACACTGAAGCTTTCTTT	CASSITIDTEAFF
NA	TRBV5-1	TRBJ2-1	TRBD1	TGCGCCAGCAGCAAGAAACAGGGGGTAGGGTTCATAAGCTACAATGAGCAGTTCTTC	CASSKKQGVGFISYNEQFF
NA	TRBV3-1/TRBV3-2	TRBJ2-2	NA	TGTGCCAGCAGCGAGACAGGAGTGCGAAACACCGGGGAGCTGTTTTTT	CASSETGVRNTGELFF
NA	TRBV5-1	TRBJ2-1	TRBD2	TGCGCCAGCAGCGAAGGACTAGCGGGCTTCAATGAGCAGTTCTTC	CASSEGLAGFNEQFF
NA	TRBV7-9	TRBJ2-4	NA	TGTGCCAGCAGCTCCCCAACAGGGTTTGGCAAAAACATTCAGTACTTC	CASSSPTGFGKNIQYF
NA	TRBV13	TRBJ2-3	TRBD2	TGTGCCAGCAGCTTAGAGCGGGAGATCACAGATACGCAGTATTTT	CASSLEREITDTQYF
NA	TRBV3-1/TRBV3-2	TRBJ2-1	TRBD2	TGTGCCAGCAGCCCTCCTAGCGGGAGGGGGTTCGGCAATGAGCAGTTCTTC	CASSPPSGRGFGNEQFF
NA	TRBV5-1	TRBJ1-1	TRBD1	TGCGCCAGCAGCTCCCGGGACAGGAACACTGAAGCTTTCTTT	CASSSRDRNTEAFF
NA	TRBV19	TRBJ2-1	NA	TGTGCCAGTAGCTCGACCCCGACAGGCACAGCGCAGTTCTTC	CASSSTPTGTAQFF
NA	TRBV7-9	TRBJ2-5	TRBD1	TGTGCCAGCAGCTCGCGATTGACAGGGGCAGAGACCCAGTACTTC	CASSSRLTGAETQYF
NA	TRBV5-1	TRBJ1-1	NA	TGCGCCAGTTTGGGCGAGGGGAACACTGAAGCTTTCTTT	CASLGEGNTEAFF
NA	TRBV6-5	TRBJ1-2	NA	TGTGCCAGCATCCTTAGACCCGGGAATGGCTACACCTTC	CASILRPGNGYTF
few	TRBV5-6	TRBJ1-6	NA	TGTGCCAGCAGGCGAGTGCAGACAAATTCACCCCTCCACTTT	CASRRVQTNSPLHF
once	TRBV7-3	TRBJ2-5	NA	TGTGCCAGCTCGCGGGCTAGGGAGGAGACCCAGTACTTC	CASSRAREETQYF